The 5 T cell receptor beta chains given below trace back to one sample, sequenced in a study of T cell responses to AZD1222 COVID-19 vaccine. TCRdb's copy holds only in-frame clones and misses some; the assay was immunoSEQ multiplex PCR. The sample carries roughly 150,000 clones, roughly 90% recorded once. This specimen was peripheral blood, taken on day 0 of AZD1222 vaccination. The source of these receptors is an adult in good health.

The chain links TRBV28 to TRBJ1-6; 7 nucleotides agree with TRBD1. Germline V gene lookup returns CDR1 MDHEN and CDR2 SYDVKM. This CDR3 spans 14 amino acids. The junction had 7 bases not matched to a gene; V was cut back by 5 bases and J by 9 bases. The CDR3 sequence is CASSPGTVSSPLHF. DNA for the CDR3: TGTGCCAGCAGTCCCGGGACAGTGAGTTCACCCCTCCACTTT.

The chain links TRBV3-1 (or the pseudogene TRBV3-2) to TRBJ1-2, with a tentative D call TRBD1 (5 bases). Germline values: CDR1 LGHDT, CDR2 YNNKEL (reference sequence). The germline V and J ends were trimmed by 3 bases and 2 bases, with 16 bases remaining between them. This CDR3 region has 16 residues. Here the CDR3 reads CASSHRLGTGNYGYTF. DNA for the CDR3: TGTGCCAGCAGCCACCGCCTAGGGACGGGGAACTATGGCTACACCTTC.

This clone has just one count. The chain is built from TRBV18 and TRBJ1-1; a weak D match, TRBD1 (6 bases). Trimming left V 2 bases short and J 0 bases short, with 10 bases between. The CDR3 length is 15 residues. In germline, CDR1 is KGHSH, CDR2 LQKENI. In DNA form, the CDR3 reads TGTGCCAGCTCACCAAGCGGACAGTTGAACACTGAAGCTTTCTTT. Its protein is CASSPSGQLNTEAFF.

The V and J genes are TRBV9 and TRBJ1-2; 7 nucleotides line up with TRBD1. The CDR3 sequence is 13 residues long. The germline gives CDR1 SGDLS, CDR2 YYNGEE. The trim removed 4 bases at V and 4 bases at J, leaving 4 bases unmatched. The CDR3 nucleotides read TGTGCCAGCAGCAACCGGGACAGCTATGGCTACACCTTC. This sequence encodes CASSNRDSYGYTF.

This chain links TRBV18 with TRBJ2-1; TRBD1 aligns across 7 bases. Trimming at V came to 3 bases and at J to 12 bases, leaving 14 bases not matched to a gene. The CDR3 spans 15 residues. CDR1 KGHSH and CDR2 LQKENI come from the germline V gene. CDR3 nucleotide sequence: TGTGCCAGCTCACCCTCCGAGACAGGGATCGGTCGGCAGTTCTTC. It is translated as CASSPSETGIGRQFF.